Each of the 26 T cell receptor beta chains below was sequenced from the same sample in a study of cytomegalovirus exposure and HLA in healthy donors. PCR employed 60 Vbeta and 13 Jbeta primers. The table came from immunoSEQ multiplex PCR; TCRdb's copy has only in-frame clones and leaves some out. Of 200,000 to 250,000 clones in the sample, roughly 84% were seen once. Sequencing was done on a sample of PBMCs. These receptors all stem from a boy younger than 10 in good health and CMV-seronegative.

The chain links TRBV30 to TRBJ2-1; D is perhaps TRBD2 (6 bases). Germline CDR1 is GTSNPN and CDR2 is SVGIG (reference sequence). This CDR3 region has 14 residues. The V end was cut by 4 bases, the J end by 1 base, with 11 bases between. The CDR3 nucleotides read TGTGCCTGGACAGGGACTGTTTCCTACAATGAGCAGTTCTTC. Protein: CAWTGTVSYNEQFF.

The rearrangement links TRBV27 to TRBJ2-3, with TRBD2 identical over 14 bases. The CDR3 is 14 residues long. With V trimmed by 10 bases and J by 9 bases, 9 bases remained unmatched. Per germline, CDR1 MNHEY and CDR2 SMNVEV (reference sequence). The CDR3 nucleotides read TGTGCCACCACCGGGACTAGCGGGAGTCTGACGCAGTATTTT. It is translated as CATTGTSGSLTQYF.

The genes are TRBV5-4 and TRBJ2-1, with 8 bases identical to TRBD2. The V gene end was trimmed by 2 bases and the J gene end by 6 bases; junction bases not matched to a gene: 1. The CDR3 has 13 amino acids. Germline CDR1 SGHNT, CDR2 YYREEE (reference sequence). The CDR3 DNA reads as TGTGCCAGCAGCTTCGGGGGGGCCAATGAGCAGTTCTTC. This gives the protein CASSFGGANEQFF.

The chain uses TRBV30 and TRBJ1-2; TRBD1 matches at 9 bases. J lost 3 bases, V lost 0 bases, and 23 bases had no gene match. The germline V gene has CDR1 GTSNPN and CDR2 SVGIG (reference sequence). CDR3 size: 21 residues. The CDR3 region is CAWSVSRWIWDREASDYGYTF. CDR3 nucleotides: TGTGCCTGGAGTGTATCCAGGTGGATTTGGGACAGGGAAGCGTCGGACTATGGCTACACCTTC.

V gene TRBV6-5 combines with J gene TRBJ2-3; unclear D gene. Trimming took off 2 bases at V and 0 bases at J, with 6 bases between the two ends. The CDR3 is 14 residues long. CDR1 and CDR2 from the germline V gene are MNHEY and SVGAGI. CDR3 nucleotides: TGTGCCAGCAGTTACCTCAGGAGCACAGATACGCAGTATTTT. Amino acid sequence: CASSYLRSTDTQYF.

The chain joins TRBV23-1 to TRBJ1-1; D gene ambiguous. TRBV23-1 has ORF status, its function being uncertain. The CDR3 is 12 amino acids. Between the trimmed V and J ends, which lost 2 bases and 8 bases, there was a span of 9 bases. The CDR3 DNA follows: TGCGCCAGCAGTCAACCCCGCGGGGAAGCTTTCTTT. Its protein product is CASSQPRGEAFF.

The chain joins TRBV9 to TRBJ1-2; D is unclear. In germline, CDR1 is SGDLS, CDR2 YYNGEE. V lost 3 bases and J 1 base, leaving 10 bases between the germline ends. This CDR3 is 14 amino acids long. CDR3 region: CASSAQEDNYGYTF. The CDR3 coding sequence is TGTGCCAGCAGCGCCCAAGAGGATAACTATGGCTACACCTTC. The entire variable domain, with the rest obtained from reference TRBV9 and TRBJ1-2, is as follows: DSGVTQTPKHLITATGQRVTLRCSPRSGDLSVYWYQQSLDQGLQFLIQYYNGEERAKGNILERFSAQQFPDLHSELNLSSLELGDSALYFCASSAQEDNYGYTFGSGTRLTVV.

The chain carries TRBV20-1 and TRBJ1-1; D gene uncertain. The germline V gene encodes CDR1 DFQATT and CDR2 SNEGSKA (reference sequence). V dropped 1 base and J dropped 5 bases, with 5 bases sitting between them. This CDR3 contains 11 residues. CDR3 in DNA: TGCAGTGCTAGAGGAGAAACTGAAGCTTTCTTT. Translation: CSARGETEAFF.

Note on this clone: The sample carries other DNA sequences with the same CDR3. The chain has TRBV13 and TRBJ1-4; 9 bases align to TRBD1. CDR1 PRHDT and CDR2 FYEKMQ come from the germline V gene (reference sequence). V dropped 3 bases and J dropped 8; count of bases not matched to a gene: 7. CDR3 size: 15 residues. The CDR3 DNA is TGTGCCAGCAGCTTCTTAGGGACAGGGATCGAAAAACTGTTTTTT. Protein sequence: CASSFLGTGIEKLFF.

The rearrangement uses TRBV28 and TRBJ1-1; D is ambiguous. CDR3 size: 15 residues. Trimming stripped 3 bases from V and 4 bases from J, with 15 bases between. Per germline, CDR1 MDHEN and CDR2 SYDVKM. DNA for the CDR3: TGTGCCAGCAGTTTCGATCCGGGGATGGGCACTGAAGCTTTCTTT. It codes for CASSFDPGMGTEAFF. Together with reference TRBV28 and TRBJ1-1, the CDR3 gives the full variable domain: DVKVTQSSRYLVKRTGEKVFLECVQDMDHENMFWYRQDPGLGLRLIYFSYDVKMKEKGDIPEGYSVSREKKERFSLILESASTNQTSMYLCASSFDPGMGTEAFFGQGTRLTVV.

The chain employs TRBV7-2 and TRBJ1-4; D gene uncertain. The ends were cut back, 3 bases at V and 8 bases at J, with 13 bases in the middle. The germline gives CDR1 SGHTA, CDR2 FQGNSA. The CDR3 has 14 residues. The CDR3: CASSLGGVWEKLFF. The CDR3 DNA is TGTGCCAGCAGCTTGGGCGGGGTCTGGGAAAAACTGTTTTTT.

The rearrangement links TRBV19 to TRBJ1-1, with a tentative D call TRBD1 (6 bases). In germline, CDR1 is LNHDA, CDR2 SQIVND (reference sequence). Trimming took 6 bases from V and 5 from J, leaving 16 bases between them. The CDR3 has 14 residues. The CDR3: CASSEQGIGTEAFF. The DNA of the CDR3 is TGTGCCAGTAGCGAACAGGGAATCGGAACTGAAGCTTTCTTT.

The V call is TRBV5-4, the J call TRBJ2-1; D possibly corresponds to TRBD2 (6 bases). V lost 2 bases and J 3 bases, leaving 9 bases between the germline ends. Per germline, CDR1 SGHNT and CDR2 YYREEE (reference sequence). The CDR3 spans 14 residues. CDR3 in DNA: TGTGCCAGCAGCTTTGGGACTGGCTACAATGAGCAGTTCTTC. Residues: CASSFGTGYNEQFF.

The chain is built from TRBV30 and TRBJ1-2; 8 positions agree with TRBD1. The J segment lost 5 bases and the V segment lost 4 bases, leaving 6 bases of the junction unmatched. Germline CDR1 reads GTSNPN; CDR2 reads SVGIG (reference sequence). CDR3 length equals 13 residues. CDR3 sequence reads: CAWNDQGAYGYTF. The CDR3 DNA follows: TGTGCCTGGAACGACCAGGGGGCATATGGCTACACCTTC.

The rearrangement links TRBV11-2 to TRBJ2-3; D unresolved. CDR1 and CDR2 from the germline V gene are SGHAT and FQNNGV. Between the trimmed V and J ends, which lost 7 bases and 0 bases, there was a span of 5 bases. This CDR3 has 12 residues. The CDR3, as DNA: TGTGCCAGCACCCCTAGCACAGATACGCAGTATTTT. Translating gives CASTPSTDTQYF.

The V call is TRBV29-1, the J call TRBJ2-2; D might be TRBD1 (6 bases). Deletions cut 6 bases from V and 5 bases from J, with 16 bases between. CDR3 size: 14 residues. Germline CDR1 is SQVTM and CDR2 is ANQGSEA. The CDR3 region is CSVQQGVGTGELFF. The CDR3 DNA follows: TGCAGCGTCCAACAGGGAGTTGGAACCGGGGAGCTGTTTTTT.

The chain employs TRBV6-5 and TRBJ1-1; TRBD1 might be the D (6 bases). Between the trimmed V and J ends, which lost 0 bases and 8 bases, there was a span of 16 bases. Germline V gene data show CDR1 as MNHEY and CDR2 as SVGAGI. The CDR3 is made up of 15 amino acids. CDR3 nucleotides: TGTGCCAGCAGTTACTCGATCATTCAGGGGCGAGAAGCTTTCTTT. It yields the protein CASSYSIIQGREAFF.

J is TRBJ2-1 and V is TRBV2; D uncertain. This CDR3 spans 13 amino acids. The germline V gene encodes CDR1 SNHLY and CDR2 FYNNEI. V shed 2 bases and J shed 4 bases, with 6 bases lying between them. CDR3 loop: CASSELRYNEQFF. CDR3 sequence (DNA): TGTGCCAGCAGTGAACTCAGATACAATGAGCAGTTCTTC.

This chain uses TRBV7-2 with TRBJ1-1; no clear D gene. Per the germline V gene, CDR1 is SGHTA and CDR2 is FQGNSA. This CDR3 is 14 amino acids long. V was shortened by 1 base and J by 3 bases, with 9 bases between the two germline ends. The DNA of the CDR3 is TGTGCCAGCAGCTTAGTAGCGAGGGACACTGAAGCTTTCTTT. Amino acids: CASSLVARDTEAFF.

The rearrangement uses TRBV7-6 and TRBJ2-2; the D is unclear. This CDR3 is 14 amino acids long. Germline CDR1 is SGHVS and CDR2 is FNYEAQ. Trimming took off 1 base at V and 4 bases at J, with 7 bases between the two ends. CDR3 in amino acids: CASSLEWSTGELFF. CDR3 in DNA: TGTGCCAGCAGCTTAGAGTGGAGCACCGGGGAGCTGTTTTTT.

The genes are TRBV5-1 and TRBJ2-2; 7 bases map to TRBD1. The length of the CDR3 is 15 residues. Looked up from germline, CDR1 is SGHRS and CDR2 is YFSETQ. Trimming removed 8 bases from V and 0 bases from J; junction bases left unmatched: 7. CDR3 bases: TGCGCCAGTCGAACAGGGGACACGAACACCGGGGAGCTGTTTTTT. It is translated as CASRTGDTNTGELFF.

The chain uses TRBV30 and TRBJ2-7; maybe TRBD2 (6 bases). This CDR3 region has 14 residues. Trimming shortened V by 8 bases and J by 2 bases, and 19 bases separated the two germline ends. Germline lookup yields CDR1 GTSNPN and CDR2 SVGIG (reference sequence). CDR3 in amino acids: CAGARERVPYEQYF. As DNA, the CDR3 is TGTGCCGGGGCGCGGGAAAGGGTTCCCTACGAGCAGTACTTC.

The genes are TRBV5-8 and TRBJ1-2; 7 nucleotides line up with TRBD1. J gave up 8 bases and V 2 bases, and 3 bases lay outside the gene matches. CDR1 and CDR2 from the germline V gene are SGHTS and YDEGEE. The CDR3 sequence is 12 residues long. The CDR3 DNA reads TGTGCCAGCAGCTTTAACAGGGGCGGCTACACCTTC. Translating gives CASSFNRGGYTF.

The sample holds one count of this clone. The genes are TRBV9 and TRBJ1-5; tentatively, D is TRBD1 (5 bases). V lost 0 bases, J lost 7 bases, and 14 bases lay in between. There are 15 residues in the CDR3. CDR1 is SGDLS and CDR2 is YYNGEE in the germline V gene. The CDR3, as DNA: TGTGCCAGCAGCGTAGGGGCAGGGCCACGCCAGCCCCAGCATTTT. This sequence encodes CASSVGAGPRQPQHF.

The CDR3 sequence is CASSGEVGQSYEQYF. DNA for the CDR3: TGTGCCAGCAGCGGGGAGGTGGGCCAGAGCTACGAGCAGTACTTC. The chain recombines TRBV6-1 with TRBJ2-7; D is possibly TRBD2 (6 bases). Per the germline V gene, CDR1 is MNHNS and CDR2 is SASEGT. The CDR3 contains 15 residues. V lost 6 bases and J lost 3, with 18 bases in between.

The rearrangement links TRBV7-2 to TRBJ2-7; D uncertain. The germline V gene encodes CDR1 SGHTA and CDR2 FQGNSA. V gave up 5 bases and J gave up 3 bases, with 8 bases separating them. There are 12 residues in the CDR3. The DNA of the CDR3 is TGTGCCAGCAGCCTCGAGGTCTACGAGCAGTACTTC. Protein sequence: CASSLEVYEQYF. The complete variable domain, with remaining parts taken from reference TRBV7-2 and TRBJ2-7, reads GAGVSQSPSNKVTEKGKDVELRCDPISGHTALYWYRQSLGQGLEFLIYFQGNSAPDKSGLPSDRFSAERTGGSVSTLTIQRTQQEDSAVYLCASSLEVYEQYFGPGTRLTVT.